The entry that follows covers one T cell receptor (beta chain) sequence. Methods used by the authors: Amplification with reference gene primers provided the estimates of nucleated cell counts. Repertoires were generated with immunoSEQ multiplex PCR, while TCRdb's copy carries only in-frame clones and drops some. The D gene and trimming were derived from the DNA, and the V and J assignments and clone size from that table. In the table there are around 33,000 clones, about 74% of which are singletons. The data belong to a study of blood T cell repertoires in COVID-19. Study information: Spain, Italy and the United States supplied samples that represented acute and convalescent COVID-19. Sample material is recorded as cDNA or gDNA derived from T cells, B-cell-depleted T cells, or PBMCs.

The CDR3 spans 18 residues. Germline V gene data show CDR1 as LGHNA and CDR2 as YSLEER. Germline trimming cut 0 bases from V and 7 bases from J; bases unmatched to any gene: 11. The rearrangement links TRBV4-3 to TRBJ1-4, with TRBD1 matching 10 bases. The clonotype comes from a human donor in a cohort sampled during active COVID-19. The sample taken for sequencing was peripheral blood. Here the CDR3 DNA reads TGCGCCAGCAGCCAAGATCAGACAGGGGGCATCAAGTCTGAAAAACTGTTTTTT. Translation: CASSQDQTGGIKSEKLFF.